Below, one T cell receptor (beta chain) is given with its context. The sample is drawn from a study of shared clonotypes between healthy human individuals. The data were produced by immunoSEQ multiplex PCR, yet TCRdb's version contains in-frame clones alone and is incomplete. The sample has approximately 400,000 clones; just over 95% are singletons. Unmatched junction bases numbered 3, after V lost 0 bases and J lost 12 bases. The CDR3 runs 13 residues. The germline V gene encodes CDR1 SNHLY and CDR2 FYNNEI. The sequencing input was memory CD8+ T cells sorted from blood. Subset specified: CD45RO+ cells pooled with CCR7-negative TemRA cells. This clonotype was obtained from a man aged 25-40 years in good health. The chain links TRBV2 to TRBJ2-1, with 9 bases identical to TRBD1. The CDR3 reads CASSEATGGWQFF. CDR3 nucleotide sequence: TGTGCCAGCAGTGAAGCGACAGGGGGTTGGCAGTTCTTC.